This T cell receptor beta chain is from a study of T cells expressing NK-cell markers. As for the study in general: Researchers got TCR beta repertoires out of sorted CD3+CD56+NKG2C+, CD3+CD56+NKG2C- and CD3+CD56-NKG2C+ T cells. Study-wide results and caveats: Dominant NKG2C+ clonotypes were found to form about 1.0-7.5% of CD8+ T cells in more than five donors. In four donors, dominant clonotypes made up 28.3-60.1% of CD3+CD56-NKG2C+ cells.

With UMIs, 5'RACE template switching was used to make TCR beta cDNA. TCRdb reanalyzed the 5' RACE reads, giving one entry per CDR3 protein sequence and no DNA. This sample contains hundreds of thousands of distinct CDR3 sequences. The CDR3 consists of 16 residues. The germline V gene encodes CDR1 SGHDT and CDR2 YYEEEE. On this clonotype itself: Its target is not known.

The sample consisted of blood T cells: a sorted CD56 or NKG2C T cell subset, CD4+ or CD8+ T cells, or bulk PBMC T cells (not recorded which). The chain couples TRBV5-6 to TRBJ1-2; TCRdb's D call of TRBD1 is untestable without DNA. The receptor's source is a woman aged 18 to 75 in good health. CDR3 protein: CASSLFGTVVNYGYTF.